The 32 T cell receptor beta chains below were found in one sample sequenced in a study of tumor-infiltrating lymphocytes in oesophageal squamous cell carcinoma. A single record per CDR3 protein comes from TCRdb applying MiXCR to the PCR reads. The table lists about 11,000 distinct CDR3 sequences, around 50% of them singletons. The sequencing sample was made of esophageal tumor tissue. The source is a male donor with esophageal squamous cell carcinoma.

By sample share, this clonotype is large (0.1 to 1%). V gene TRBV7-3 combines with J gene TRBJ2-6; TRBD1 matches 8 bases. The germline gives CDR1 SGHTA, CDR2 FQGTGA. There are 16 residues in the CDR3. With 5 bases clipped from V and 4 bases from J, the junction kept 7 bases outside the gene matches. The chain's CDR3 is CASSPQTGAGANVLTF. The CDR3 coding sequence is TGTGCCAGCAGCCCTCAGACAGGGGCCGGGGCCAACGTCCTGACTTTC.

This clonotype is medium-sized within its sample. The chain combines TRBV11-2 with TRBJ2-5, with TRBD2 as a possible D gene (6 bases). The CDR3 is 14 residues long. V shed 4 bases and J shed 2 bases, with 11 bases lying between them. Germline CDR1 is SGHAT and CDR2 is FQNNGV. The CDR3 bases are TGTGCCAGCAGCTCAGGACTAAGGCAAGAGACCCAGTACTTC. This gives the protein CASSSGLRQETQYF.

The V call is TRBV27, the J call TRBJ2-1, with D uncertain. Trimming pared 6 bases from V and 8 bases from J, leaving 8 bases between. CDR1 and CDR2 (germline): MNHEY, SMNVEV (reference sequence). The CDR3 is 11 amino acids. As DNA, the CDR3 is TGTGCCAGCAGGATTTACCATGAGCAGTTCTTC. Translating gives CASRIYHEQFF.

This clonotype was seen more than once but under ten times. This chain connects TRBV11-2 to TRBJ2-5, with 7 bases fitting TRBD2. The better agreement between TRBJ2-7 and the DNA end casts doubt on the J call. This CDR3 contains 13 residues. Per the germline V gene, CDR1 is SGHAT and CDR2 is FQNNGV. CDR3 bases: TGTGCCAGCAGCTCAAGGGCGGGGGTCGAGCAGTACTTC. Translating it yields CASSSRAGVEQYF.

This clonotype was observed many times. This likely comes from a read error, as the CDR3 has no conserved phenylalanine or tryptophan at its end. No DNA is shown, since the ends of the CDR3 on it are uncertain; the CDR3 is the one TCRdb lists. The rearrangement uses TRBV24-1 and TRBJ2-7; the D call of TRBD1 is as the table states it, not checked on the DNA. In germline, CDR1 is KGHDR, CDR2 SFDVKD. Termini included, the CDR3 measures 17 amino acids. CDR3 residues: CATSGGQGRLYGYTFGS.

In its sample, this clonotype was seen many times. This chain links TRBV11-3 with TRBJ1-6, with D perhaps matching TRBD1 (6 bases). Germline-derived CDR1 and CDR2 are SGHNT and YENEEA. V lost 5 bases, J lost 5 bases, and 13 bases lay in between. The CDR3 is 15 amino acids. The CDR3 loop reads CASSPGDLDNSPLHF. The CDR3 DNA reads TGTGCCAGCAGCCCAGGGGACCTGGATAATTCACCCCTCCACTTT.

This clonotype was detected only a few times. The chain is built from TRBV6-8 and TRBJ2-5; D may be TRBD1 (5 bases). TRBJ2-1 explains the end of the DNA better; the J call may be wrong. Germline V CDR1 and CDR2: MNHGY, SAAAGT. The CDR3 sequence is 15 residues long. The CDR3 coding sequence is TGTGCCAGCACCCCCAAGGGTACAGGTTACAATGAGCAGTTCTTC. Its translation is CASTPKGTGYNEQFF.

This clonotype has just one count. This chain joins TRBV7-6 and TRBJ2-7; 9 positions agree with TRBD2. The DNA matches TRBJ2-1 better at its end, which makes the J call doubtful. From germline, CDR1 is SGHVS and CDR2 FNYEAQ. This CDR3 is 14 amino acids long. The CDR3 coding sequence is TGTGCCAAGTCGAGGCTAGCGGGGTACAATGAGCAGTTCTTC. It is translated as CAKSRLAGYNEQFF.

Many counts were recorded for this clonotype. The chain couples TRBV5-4 to TRBJ2-5; D may correspond to TRBD1 or TRBD2 (6 bases each). Trimming cost V 4 bases and J 5 bases, with 12 bases left between them. This CDR3 spans 13 amino acids. Germline lookup yields CDR1 SGHNT and CDR2 YYREEE (reference sequence). Here the CDR3 reads CASSLGGLETQYF. In DNA form, the CDR3 reads TGTGCCAGCAGCCTAGGGGGGTTGGAGACCCAGTACTTC.

With respect to this clonotype: The CDR3 end shows no conserved phenylalanine or tryptophan, and so a read error is likely. The DNA is omitted, as the CDR3 cannot be located on it reliably, and the CDR3 follows TCRdb's listing. V usage is TRBV7-9 and J usage is TRBJ2-3. The CDR3 comprises 12 residues, both ends counted. Germline CDR1 SEHNR, CDR2 FQNEAQ (reference sequence). CDR3 amino acids: CASSLVDLPLGT.

This clonotype came up once. An end of the junction differs from the germline gene, which may be a read error. The CDR3 DNA reads TGTGCTAGCAGCCCCCGGACGCACCTACCCCCCTACGAGCAGTACTTC. Translated, it gives CASSPRTHLPPYEQYF. This chain connects TRBV7-7 to TRBJ2-5; D uncertain. The DNA matches TRBJ2-7 better at its end, which makes the J call doubtful. The CDR3 is made up of 16 amino acids. Per the germline V gene, CDR1 is SSHAT and CDR2 is FNYEAQ (reference sequence).

V is TRBV28 and J is TRBJ1-2; D is ambiguous. This CDR3 has 13 amino acids. CDR1 and CDR2 (germline): MDHEN, SYDVKM. The germline V and J ends were trimmed by 6 bases and 0 bases, with 8 bases remaining between them. In DNA, the CDR3 is TGTGCCAGCAGCCCGCAGACTAACTATGGCTACACCTTC. Translating it yields CASSPQTNYGYTF.

The chain links TRBV19 to TRBJ2-1; 9 bases agree with TRBD2. The J call is doubtful: the DNA matches TRBJ2-5 better. The CDR3 runs to 15 residues. The germline CDR1 and CDR2 sequences are LNHDA and SQIVND (reference sequence). CDR3 amino acids: CASSILAGFPETQYF. CDR3 coding DNA: TGTGCCAGTAGTATCCTAGCGGGATTCCCAGAGACCCAGTACTTC.

This clonotype was found a few times. This CDR3 is missing its conserved last phenylalanine or tryptophan, likely due to a read error. The DNA is left out, because the CDR3 cannot be placed on it with certainty; the CDR3 is given as TCRdb lists it. This chain joins TRBV7-2 and TRBJ2-6; the D call in the table, TRBD2, was not verified against the DNA. The CDR3 is 16 amino acids in total, end residues counted. Germline values: CDR1 SGHTA, CDR2 FQGNSA. CDR3: CASSLVAGGLEQYFGP.

This clonotype showed up just once. The rearrangement uses TRBV7-9 and TRBJ2-3, with D unclear. Germline CDR1 SEHNR, CDR2 FQNEAQ (reference sequence). The CDR3 has 10 residues. The V end lost 3 bases, the J end lost 10 bases, and 5 bases lay between the germline ends. CDR3 coding DNA: TGTGCCAGCAGCTTTGATCCGCAGTATTTT. Its protein is CASSFDPQYF.

CDR3 DNA: TGTGCCAGCAGTTATTTCGACTCCGGACTAGGGAATGAGCAGTTCTTC. Translating gives CASSYFDSGLGNEQFF. The chain couples TRBV6-5 to TRBJ2-5; 7 bases agree with TRBD2. The better agreement between TRBJ2-1 and the DNA end casts doubt on the J call. Germline lookup yields CDR1 MNHEY and CDR2 SVGAGI. CDR3 length: 16 residues.

In this sample, this clonotype turned up a few times. Without the conserved terminal phenylalanine or tryptophan, this CDR3 likely stems from a read error. The limits of the CDR3 on the DNA are not certain, so only TCRdb's listed CDR3 is given. The chain couples TRBV7-9 to TRBJ2-7; the table assigns TRBD1, which was not confirmed against the DNA. Both ends counted, the CDR3 spans 21 residues. Germline-derived CDR1 and CDR2 are SEHNR and FQNEAQ (reference sequence). CDR3: CASSLELGETGALIYGYTFGS.

The rearrangement joins TRBV20-1 to TRBJ2-1; D might be TRBD1 (6 bases). The CDR3 has 14 residues. The V gene lost 5 bases and the J gene lost 10 bases, with 21 bases spanning the gap. The germline V gene encodes CDR1 DFQATT and CDR2 SNEGSKA (reference sequence). The CDR3 DNA reads TGCAGTGCTGAGGACAGAGTGATCCCCTACGAGCAGTTCTTC. It is translated as CSAEDRVIPYEQFF.

The chain combines TRBV6-2 or TRBV6-3 with TRBJ2-1; 7 bases agree with TRBD1. The assigned J gene may be wrong: the sequence end matches TRBJ2-5 better. The CDR3 is 14 residues long. Germline-derived CDR1 and CDR2 are MNHEY and SVGEGT. CDR3 DNA sequence: TGTGCCAGCAGTGAATATACAGGGGAAGAGACCCAGTACTTC. This codes for CASSEYTGEETQYF.

This clonotype has a handful of counts. V is TRBV6-6 and J is TRBJ1-3; no clear D. This CDR3 spans 15 amino acids. The germline CDR1 and CDR2 sequences are MNHNY and SVGAGI (reference sequence). With 0 bases removed from V and 0 bases from J, the gap between germline ends came to 6 bases. CDR3 DNA sequence: TGTGCCAGCAGTTACTCTCGGATCTCTGGAAACACCATATATTTT. It specifies CASSYSRISGNTIYF.

This clonotype occurred a few times. V usage is TRBV5-4 and J usage is TRBJ2-3; no clear D. From germline, CDR1 is SGHNT and CDR2 YYREEE (reference sequence). The CDR3 spans 14 residues. V gave up 0 bases and J gave up 1 base, with 6 bases separating them. This CDR3 reads CASSLDGGTDTQYF. The CDR3 nucleotides are TGTGCCAGCAGCTTGGACGGTGGCACAGATACGCAGTATTTT.

The chain employs TRBV7-3 and TRBJ2-5, with unresolved D. V lost 4 bases to trimming and J lost 5 bases, with 11 bases between them. CDR1 and CDR2 (germline): SGHTA, FQGTGA. The CDR3 consists of 13 residues. The CDR3: CASSSARSETQYF. For the CDR3, the DNA is TGTGCCAGCAGCTCGGCTAGGAGCGAGACCCAGTACTTC.

The chain employs TRBV15 and TRBJ1-2; D is perhaps TRBD1 (6 bases). There are 16 residues in the CDR3. CDR1 and CDR2 from the germline V gene are LNHNV and YYDKDF (reference sequence). Trimming took off 5 bases at V and 6 bases at J, with 22 bases between the two ends. The chain's CDR3 is CATSVHEGGRRNGYTF. The CDR3 region has the DNA TGTGCCACCAGCGTCCATGAGGGGGGACGACGGAATGGCTACACCTTC.

CDR3: CASSSYRGGYEQYF. The CDR3 nucleotides read TGTGCCAGCAGCTCCTACAGGGGTGGGTACGAGCAGTACTTC. V gene TRBV7-8 combines with J gene TRBJ2-5, with 7 nucleotides matching TRBD1. The end of the DNA fits TRBJ2-7 better, so the J call may be wrong. The CDR3 is made up of 14 amino acids. CDR1 is SGHVS, CDR2 FQNEAQ, per germline.

With respect to this clonotype: This likely comes from a read error, as the CDR3 has no conserved phenylalanine or tryptophan at its end. It is unclear where the CDR3 begins or ends on the DNA, so no DNA is shown, and the CDR3 is as TCRdb lists it. This sequence joins TRBV6-8 and TRBJ2-7; the D segment call TRBD1 is taken from the table without a DNA check. Germline assignment: CDR1 MNHGY and CDR2 SAAAGT. The CDR3 spans 15 residues, counting both ends. The CDR3 here is CASSLGGNYGYTFGS.

The chain employs TRBV7-2 and TRBJ2-7, with a weak D call TRBD1 (6 bases). The J call may be in error: the DNA end matches TRBJ2-5 better. Germline CDR1 reads SGHTA; CDR2 reads FQGNSA. This CDR3 region has 15 residues. The CDR3 DNA sequence: TGTGCCAGCAGCTCTCAGACGACAGGCCAAGAGACCCAGTACTTC. It translates to CASSSQTTGQETQYF.

The CDR3 sequence: CASRGTLQETQYF. As DNA, the CDR3 is TGTGCTAGTCGAGGGACTTTACAAGAGACCCAGTACTTC. The chain links TRBV12-5 to TRBJ2-5; a weak D match, TRBD2 (6 bases). CDR1 LGHNT and CDR2 FRNRAP come from the germline V gene. The CDR3 loop spans 13 amino acids. Trimming left V 8 bases short and J 2 bases short, with 12 bases between.

The rearrangement uses TRBV7-2 and TRBJ2-1; 10 positions match TRBD1. With the DNA end fitting TRBJ2-7 better, the J assignment may be wrong. Germline CDR1 reads SGHTA; CDR2 reads FQGNSA. The CDR3 length is 15 residues. CDR3 coding DNA: TGTGCCAGCAGCGTATGGACAGGGGGAACCTACGAGCAGTACTTC. It translates to CASSVWTGGTYEQYF.

The V gene is TRBV20-1, the J gene TRBJ2-1, with D possibly being TRBD1 (6 bases). The J call is uncertain, as TRBJ2-5 better fits the DNA end. Per germline, CDR1 DFQATT and CDR2 SNEGSKA (reference sequence). The CDR3 has 13 residues. CDR3 DNA: TGCAGTGCTGAGACTGACAGGCTTGAGACCCAGTACTTC. Protein: CSAETDRLETQYF.

Sample share makes this clonotype medium-sized. The chain employs TRBV12-3 or TRBV12-4 and TRBJ2-4, with D tentatively TRBD2 (7 bases). Trimming took 2 bases from V and 3 from J, leaving 8 bases between them. CDR3 size: 14 residues. The CDR3 sequence: CASSLRGGKNIQYF. CDR3 coding DNA: TGTGCCAGCAGTTTAAGGGGGGGCAAAAACATTCAGTACTTC.

The chain links TRBV19 to TRBJ2-4; 9 bases fit TRBD1. The J call may be faulty, since TRBJ2-5 better matches the DNA end. Looked up from germline, CDR1 is LNHDA and CDR2 is SQIVND (reference sequence). The CDR3 runs 13 residues. In nucleotides, the CDR3 is TGTGCCAGTAGTATGACAGGGGGGGAGACCCAGTACTTC. Protein product: CASSMTGGETQYF.

The chain carries TRBV11-2 and TRBJ2-4; 8 bases align to TRBD2. CDR1 and CDR2 (germline): SGHAT, FQNNGV. V trimming: 2 bases; J trimming: 13 bases; junction bases outside the gene matches: 13. The CDR3 length is 15 residues. The CDR3 here is CASSLRQAGEREQYF. The CDR3 nucleotides read TGTGCCAGCAGCTTAAGGCAAGCGGGAGAGCGGGAGCAGTACTTC.